This T cell receptor beta chain derives from a study of cytomegalovirus exposure and HLA in healthy donors. TCRdb's table, derived via immunoSEQ multiplex PCR, lists solely in-frame clones and lacks some. The repertoire holds about 69,000 clones, with 94% as singletons. The germline gives CDR1 SGHRS, CDR2 YFSETQ. V dropped 4 bases and J dropped 10 bases, with 12 bases sitting between them. The CDR3 is made up of 13 amino acids. The TCR sequence derives from a woman aged 18-29 years in good health and CMV-seronegative. The sequenced material came from PBMCs. The rearrangement uses TRBV5-1 and TRBJ1-6; the D is unclear. Written as DNA, the CDR3 is TGCGCCAGCAGCCGATACCTAGAATCACCCCTCCACTTT. It is translated as CASSRYLESPLHF.